This T cell receptor (beta chain) was recorded in a study of CD8+ T cells in alopecia areata. Findings and limits, study-wide: Unlike in mice, where it was clearer, TCR sharing across patients was less clear, possibly HLA-related. Normal skin's resident alphabeta T cells are also sequenced in scalp samples.

The sequencing template was cDNA reverse transcribed from extracted RNA. Some clones are missing from TCRdb's copy, which holds only in-frame ones; the method was immunoSEQ multiplex PCR. The sample includes more than 150,000 clones, around 50% seen only once; the top ten take approximately 20%. Concerning this clone: Its antigen is not identified.

The V and J ends lost 0 bases and 7 bases respectively, with 4 bases between them. This CDR3 contains 12 residues. In germline, CDR1 is SGHDT, CDR2 YYEEEE. From alopecia areata patients, lesional scalp punch biopsies and peripheral blood were collected. The receptor's source is a human donor with alopecia areata. The starting material was CD8+ T cells sorted from blood, obtained at week 0. The chain has TRBV5-6 and TRBJ2-2, with D uncertain. DNA for the CDR3: TGTGCCAGCAGCTTGGTTGGCGGGGAGCTGTTTTTT. Amino acids: CASSLVGGELFF.